This T cell receptor beta chain originates from a study of spatial heterogeneity in lung cancer. Germline CDR1 is MDHEN and CDR2 is SYDVKM. V lost 6 bases and J 3 bases, leaving 19 bases between the germline ends. This CDR3 is built from 16 residues. Time point indicated: sample taken at primary tumor resection. As to this clonotype: This beta chain is an unintended read in a library built for alpha chains; its size means little.

TCRdb ran MiXCR on the 5' RACE reads and lists one entry per CDR3 protein. This repertoire shows more than 550 distinct CDR3 sequences, around a third found once; its top ten account for around 25%. The genes are TRBV28 and TRBJ2-3, with TRBD2 as a possible D gene (6 bases). The TCR comes from a male donor with early-stage non-small cell lung cancer. Specimen: normal lung tissue next to the tumor, collected at surgery. For the CDR3, the DNA is TGTGCCAGCAGCGAAGGCAGGCGGGGAGTGACAGATACGCAGTATTTT. It codes for CASSEGRRGVTDTQYF.